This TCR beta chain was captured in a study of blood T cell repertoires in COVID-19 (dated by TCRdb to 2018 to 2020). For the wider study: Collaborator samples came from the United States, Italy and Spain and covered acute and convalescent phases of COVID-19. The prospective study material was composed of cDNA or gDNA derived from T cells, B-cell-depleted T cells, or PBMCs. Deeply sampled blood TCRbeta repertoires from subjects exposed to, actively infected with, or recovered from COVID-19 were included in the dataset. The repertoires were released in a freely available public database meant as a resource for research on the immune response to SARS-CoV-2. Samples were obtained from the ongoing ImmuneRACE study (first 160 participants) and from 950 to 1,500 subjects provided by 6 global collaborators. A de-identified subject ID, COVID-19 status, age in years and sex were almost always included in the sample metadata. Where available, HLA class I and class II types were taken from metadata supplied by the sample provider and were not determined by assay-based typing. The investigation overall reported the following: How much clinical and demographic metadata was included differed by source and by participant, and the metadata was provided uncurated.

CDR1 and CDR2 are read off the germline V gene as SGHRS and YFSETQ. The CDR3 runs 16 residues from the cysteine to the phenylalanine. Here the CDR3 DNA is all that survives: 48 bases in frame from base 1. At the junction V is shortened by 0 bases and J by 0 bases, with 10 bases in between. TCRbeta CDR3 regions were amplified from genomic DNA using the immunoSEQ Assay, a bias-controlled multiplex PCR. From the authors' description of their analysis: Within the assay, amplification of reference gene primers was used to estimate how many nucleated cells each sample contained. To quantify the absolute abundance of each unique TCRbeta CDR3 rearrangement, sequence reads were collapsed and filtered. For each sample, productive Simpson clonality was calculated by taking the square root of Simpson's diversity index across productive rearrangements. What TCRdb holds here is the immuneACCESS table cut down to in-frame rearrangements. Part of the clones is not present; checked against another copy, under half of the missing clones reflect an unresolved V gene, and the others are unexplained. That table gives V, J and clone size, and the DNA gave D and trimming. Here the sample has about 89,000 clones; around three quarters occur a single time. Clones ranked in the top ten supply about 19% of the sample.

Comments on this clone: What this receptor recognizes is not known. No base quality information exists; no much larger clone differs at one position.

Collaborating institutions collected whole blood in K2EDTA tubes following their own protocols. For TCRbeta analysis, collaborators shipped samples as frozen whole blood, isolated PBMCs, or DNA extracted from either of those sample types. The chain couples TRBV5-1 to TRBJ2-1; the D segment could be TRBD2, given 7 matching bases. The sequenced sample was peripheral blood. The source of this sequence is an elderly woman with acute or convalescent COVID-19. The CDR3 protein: CASSLEGDYSYNEQFF. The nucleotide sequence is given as TGCGCCAGCAGCTTGGAGGGGGACTACTCCTACAATGAGCAGTTCTTC.